This T cell receptor (beta chain) was found in a study of CD8 T cells in Susac syndrome. The authors reverse transcribed 0.5 to 1 ug RNA with random hexamers. MiXCR, run by TCRdb on the immunoSEQ multiplex PCR reads, gives a single entry per CDR3 protein. This table has 150,000 to 160,000 distinct CDR3 sequences, around 95% appearing once. Trimming at V came to 4 bases and at J to 2 bases, leaving 11 bases not matched to a gene. This CDR3 spans 16 amino acids. Germline assignment: CDR1 GTSNPN and CDR2 SVGIG (reference sequence). This TCR derives from a human donor with multiple sclerosis. The gene calls are TRBV30 and TRBJ2-3; TRBD1 aligns across 8 bases. What was sequenced was CD8+ T cells from PBMCs. CDR3 amino acids: CAWIGQGTSYTDTQYF. The CDR3 nucleotides read TGTGCCTGGATAGGACAGGGAACCTCTTACACAGATACGCAGTATTTT.